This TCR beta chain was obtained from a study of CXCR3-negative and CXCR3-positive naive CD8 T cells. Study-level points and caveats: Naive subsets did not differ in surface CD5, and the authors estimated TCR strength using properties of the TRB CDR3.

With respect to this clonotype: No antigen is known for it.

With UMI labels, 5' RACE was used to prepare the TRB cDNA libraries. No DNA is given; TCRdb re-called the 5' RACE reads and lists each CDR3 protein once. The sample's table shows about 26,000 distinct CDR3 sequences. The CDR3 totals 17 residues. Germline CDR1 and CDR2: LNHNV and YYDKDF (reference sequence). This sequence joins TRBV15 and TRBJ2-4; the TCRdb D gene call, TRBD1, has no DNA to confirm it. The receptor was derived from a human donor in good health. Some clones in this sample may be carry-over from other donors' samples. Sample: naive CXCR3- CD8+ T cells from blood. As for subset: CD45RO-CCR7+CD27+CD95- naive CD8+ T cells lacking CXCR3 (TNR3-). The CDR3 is CATSNPRDSLAKNIQYF.